The present entry profiles one T cell receptor (beta chain) with its context. The sample comes from a study of blood T cell repertoires in COVID-19. Study information: The United States, Italy and Spain were the sources of the acute and convalescent COVID-19 samples.

Cohort allocation depended upon clinical history that participants reported. Either two negative PCRs, clearance, or symptom resolution qualified Cohort 3 donors as recovered. Original handling: Amplifying reference gene primers gave estimates of nucleated cell counts. TCRdb keeps only in-frame clones here, not all; method: immunoSEQ multiplex PCR. The DNA gave D and trimming, while V, J and clone size come from that table. The table has about 350,000 clones, more than 85% seen once. Germline loops: CDR1 PRHDT, CDR2 FYEKMQ (reference sequence). This CDR3 is 14 amino acids long. The V gene end was trimmed by 5 bases and the J gene end by 2 bases; junction bases not matched to a gene: 3.

The source material was PBMCs or T cells enriched from blood (not recorded which). The rearrangement joins TRBV13 to TRBJ2-5; 9 nucleotides match TRBD2. This TCR was sampled from a woman aged 25 to 39 who had recovered from COVID-19. Here the CDR3 reads CASSASGGQETQYF. The CDR3 DNA sequence: TGTGCCAGCAGCGCAAGCGGGGGGCAAGAGACCCAGTACTTC.